These 4 T cell receptor beta chains were sequenced from one sample in a study of identical twins (dated by TCRdb to the mid-2010s). Libraries were built with 5' RACE. The data were produced on an Illumina HiSeq 2000. TCRdb trimmed the raw reads at Q25, called clones with MiXCR and kept productive beta chains. All rows with the same CDR3 protein become a single entry with the most common DNA and genes. The sample table records around 530,000 distinct CDR3 sequences; 13% to 15% of these occur just once. Jointly, the top ten make up around 0.48% of the sample. These data were likewise used in another study, on yellow fever vaccine responses in identical twins.

The sample consisted of CD4+ T cells sorted from blood. These receptors were obtained from a woman under 30 in good health.

This clonotype was detected ten times or more. The chain links TRBV5-1 to TRBJ2-2; D is unresolved. The V end was cut by 0 bases, the J end by 4 bases, with 7 bases between. Germline V gene data show CDR1 as SGHRS and CDR2 as YFSETQ. The CDR3 contains 14 residues. CDR3 sequence: CASSLGERTGELFF. CDR3 nucleotides: TGCGCCAGCAGCTTGGGGGAACGCACCGGGGAGCTGTTTTTT.

The chain links TRBV28 to TRBJ1-1, with D possibly being TRBD1 (5 bases). V lost 6 bases and J lost 4, with 9 bases in between. CDR1 MDHEN and CDR2 SYDVKM come from the germline V gene. CDR3 length: 12 amino acids. In DNA form, the CDR3 reads TGTGCCAGCAGATTGGGGCCCACTGAAGCTTTCTTT. Translating gives CASRLGPTEAFF.

This clonotype has ten or more counts. The chain recombines TRBV3-1 with TRBJ1-1, with 8 positions matching TRBD1. Germline V lookup: CDR1 LGHDT, CDR2 YNNKEL (reference sequence). The junction had 3 bases not matched to a gene; V was cut back by 5 bases and J by 1 base. This CDR3 comprises 14 residues. As DNA, the CDR3 is TGTGCCAGCAGCTTGGGGACAGGGAACACTGAAGCTTTCTTT. Its translation: CASSLGTGNTEAFF.

The table lists this clonotype with a few counts. J is TRBJ2-7 and V is TRBV2, with no clear D. This CDR3 comprises 11 residues. Deletions cut 2 bases from V and 2 bases from J, with 1 base between. Germline V lookup: CDR1 SNHLY, CDR2 FYNNEI. This CDR3 reads CASSEPYEQYF. The DNA for the CDR3 is TGTGCCAGCAGTGAACCCTACGAGCAGTACTTC.